The 14 T cell receptor beta chains below all came from one sample that was sequenced in a study of vaccination effects on CD4 cells after COVID-19. Their antigens are not known. Isolation of CD4+ T cells took place after 10 days of culture. Data came from immunoSEQ multiplex PCR; TCRdb stores just in-frame clones and leaves some out. The sample contains 25,000 to 35,000 clones, about 73% of which appear only once. Sequencing used CD4+ T cells from PBMCs cultured without peptide, obtained before COVID-19 vaccination. Receptors were obtained from a human donor who received a COVID-19 vaccine.

The chain has TRBV12-3 or TRBV12-4 and TRBJ2-7; D not resolved. The CDR3 is 11 amino acids. V lost 1 base, J lost 7 bases, and 5 bases lay in between. The DNA of the CDR3 is TGTGCCAGCAGTTTAGGGGGAGAGCAGTACTTC. Encoded protein: CASSLGGEQYF.

This clone has only a few counts. The chain combines TRBV5-8 with TRBJ2-5; 7 positions agree with TRBD1. The CDR3 is made up of 11 amino acids. Germline trimming cut 4 bases from V and 13 bases from J; bases unmatched to any gene: 7. CDR1 SGHTS and CDR2 YDEGEE come from the germline V gene. CDR3 loop: CASSPDRAVYF. The CDR3 DNA reads as TGTGCCAGCAGCCCCGACAGGGCCGTGTACTTC. Drawing the rest from reference TRBV5-8 and TRBJ2-5, the complete variable domain is EAGVTQSPTHLIKTRGQQATLRCSPISGHTSVYWYQQALGLGLQFLLWYDEGEERNRGNFPPRFSGRQFPNYSSELNVNALELEDSALYLCASSPDRAVYFGPGTRLLVL.

The chain's CDR3 is CASSLSGERYNEQFF. CDR3 bases: TGCGCCAGCAGCTTGTCCGGGGAACGTTACAATGAGCAGTTCTTC. This chain uses TRBV5-1 with TRBJ2-1; tentatively, D is TRBD2 (5 bases). There are 15 residues in the CDR3. Germline V lookup: CDR1 SGHRS, CDR2 YFSETQ. V shed 1 base and J shed 4 bases, with 12 bases lying between them.

This clone showed up just a few times. This chain uses TRBV27 with TRBJ1-2; D not certain. The CDR3 covers 13 residues. V was cut by 1 base and J by 7 bases, with 10 bases left in between. Germline V gene lookup returns CDR1 MNHEY and CDR2 SMNVEV (reference sequence). CDR3 nucleotides: TGTGCCAGCAGTTTATTGGGAGGTGTTGGCTACACCTTC. Its translation is CASSLLGGVGYTF.

This clone was detected a few times. The gene calls are TRBV30 and TRBJ1-3, with D unresolved. CDR1 and CDR2 (germline): GTSNPN, SVGIG (reference sequence). V was cut by 2 bases and J by 0 bases, with 17 bases left in between. The CDR3 contains 17 residues. The CDR3, as DNA: TGTGCCTGGAGTCCCAGGCGCAGTCTTTACTCTGGAAACACCATATATTTT. Translation gives CAWSPRRSLYSGNTIYF.

The genes are TRBV6-4 and TRBJ1-1, with TRBD1 identical over 8 bases. Unmatched junction bases numbered 3, after V lost 5 bases and J lost 4 bases. Germline CDR1 MRHNA, CDR2 SNTAGT. CDR3 length equals 13 residues. The CDR3 DNA is TGTGCCAGCAGTTCGACAGGGGTCACTGAAGCTTTCTTT. Its translation: CASSSTGVTEAFF.

The V call is TRBV4-1, the J call TRBJ2-3; tentative D call: TRBD1 (7 bases). Germline V gene data show CDR1 as MGHRA and CDR2 as YSYEKL. Trimming took off 2 bases at V and 5 bases at J, with 14 bases between the two ends. The CDR3 covers 15 residues. CDR3 in amino acids: CASSQPAGGKDTQYF. CDR3 DNA: TGCGCCAGCAGCCAACCGGCAGGGGGGAAAGATACGCAGTATTTT.

The chain joins TRBV6-5 to TRBJ2-1; D is unclear. The CDR3 spans 13 residues. Deletions cut 0 bases from V and 15 bases from J, with 15 bases between. Germline CDR1 is MNHEY and CDR2 is SVGAGI. The DNA of the CDR3 is TGTGCCAGCAGTTACTCGACGCCACCGCGTCTGTTCTTC. This sequence encodes CASSYSTPPRLFF.

This clone was observed a handful of times. The chain carries TRBV11-2 and TRBJ2-5, with no clear D. CDR1 SGHAT and CDR2 FQNNGV come from the germline V gene. The V gene lost 0 bases and the J gene lost 5 bases, with 13 bases spanning the gap. The length of the CDR3 is 15 residues. The chain's CDR3 is CASSLDNIRLETQYF. In DNA, the CDR3 is TGTGCCAGCAGCTTAGACAACATCCGGTTGGAGACCCAGTACTTC. Looking up the rest from reference TRBV11-2 and TRBJ2-5 gives the full variable domain: EAGVAQSPRYKIIEKRQSVAFWCNPISGHATLYWYQQILGQGPKLLIQFQNNGVVDDSQLPKDRFSAERLKGVDSTLKIQPAKLEDSAVYLCASSLDNIRLETQYFGPGTRLLVL.

Here the CDR3 reads CASSQGQRMLDKNIQYF. CDR3 DNA sequence: TGTGCCAGCAGCCAAGGGCAAAGGATGCTGGACAAAAACATTCAGTACTTC. This chain joins TRBV14 and TRBJ2-4, with D unclear. This CDR3 has 17 residues. V shed 1 base and J shed 3 bases, with 16 bases lying between them. The germline V gene encodes CDR1 SGHDN and CDR2 FVKESK.

This chain joins TRBV18 and TRBJ2-1; perhaps TRBD2 as D (5 bases). The germline gives CDR1 KGHSH, CDR2 LQKENI. V gave up 3 bases and J gave up 1 base, with 10 bases separating them. CDR3 length: 15 amino acids. The CDR3 protein is CASSPPGISYNEQFF. In DNA form, the CDR3 reads TGTGCCAGCTCACCGCCGGGAATATCCTACAATGAGCAGTTCTTC.

V is TRBV30 and J is TRBJ2-2; D gene unclear. This CDR3 contains 13 residues. Germline V gene lookup returns CDR1 GTSNPN and CDR2 SVGIG (reference sequence). The germline V and J ends were trimmed by 1 base and 7 bases, with 10 bases remaining between them. CDR3 in amino acids: CAWSGTLGGELFF. The CDR3 bases are TGTGCCTGGAGTGGGACGCTTGGCGGGGAGCTGTTTTTT.

J is TRBJ2-3 and V is TRBV4-1; the match to TRBD2 covers 11 bases. V lost 4 bases and J lost 3; bases outside the gene matches: 6. From germline, CDR1 is MGHRA and CDR2 YSYEKL. The CDR3 extends over 16 amino acids. Here the CDR3 reads CASSRFLAGGTDTQYF. The CDR3 DNA follows: TGCGCCAGCAGCCGATTTCTAGCGGGAGGAACAGATACGCAGTATTTT.

The chain couples TRBV19 to TRBJ2-7; D unclear. V was cut by 3 bases and J by 1 base, with 4 bases left in between. Per germline, CDR1 LNHDA and CDR2 SQIVND (reference sequence). The CDR3 is 12 amino acids. The CDR3 sequence: CASSIGSYEQYF. The CDR3 DNA reads TGTGCCAGTAGTATTGGGTCCTACGAGCAGTACTTC.